This TCR beta chain was found in a study of T-cell memory formation after mild COVID-19. Across the whole study: Each donor largely had its own TCR clusters.

A single record per CDR3 protein comes from TCRdb applying MiXCR to the 5' RACE reads. Among 180,000 or so distinct CDR3 sequences listed, approximately 10% were seen once. Of note for this clonotype: The antigen is not known.

Germline V CDR1 and CDR2: SEHNR, FQNEAQ (reference sequence). The CDR3 has 16 amino acids. V was shortened by 2 bases and J by 2 bases, with 14 bases between the two germline ends. Study results and limitations: Pre-infection memory carried some responding clones, suggesting that cross-reactive memory joined.

The sequenced sample consisted of PBMCs or a T cell subset sorted from them (not recorded which). V gene TRBV7-9 combines with J gene TRBJ2-3, with D perhaps given as TRBD1 or TRBD2 (6 bases each). The sequence was collected from a man between 18 and 29 years old who had mild COVID-19 (a few samples of this study predate the infection). Cell type and time point are not known. CDR3 DNA sequence: TGTGCCAGCAGCTTAACTCGGGGGCCGTTCACAGATACGCAGTATTTT. Residues: CASSLTRGPFTDTQYF. The whole variable domain, filled in from reference TRBV7-9 and TRBJ2-3, reads DTGVSQNPRHKITKRGQNVTFRCDPISEHNRLYWYRQTLGQGPEFLTYFQNEAQLEKSRLLSDRFSAERPKGSFSTLEIQRTEQGDSAMYLCASSLTRGPFTDTQYFGPGTRLTVL.